The rows below give T cell receptor beta chains drawn from one sample of a study of T cell repertoires in cytomegalovirus infection. Their antigen targets remain unknown. One entry per CDR3 protein results from TCRdb running MiXCR on the reads. In the table there are about 770,000 distinct CDR3 sequences, about 27% of which are singletons. This material consisted of cultured CD8+ T cells from PBMCs, taken from culture after CMV antigen stimulation. The source is a human donor in good health (CMV status not recorded). Some clones in this sample may be carry-over from other donors' samples. Both conserved end residues are part of each CDR3. D genes are given only for firm matches. The size field is filled for only some rows; it gives once, few, many or a size class.

TRBV27,NA,few,TRBJ2-2,TGTGCCAGCAGCCGATCGGCCTCGAACACCGGGGAGCTGTTTTTT,CASSRSASNTGELFF
TRBV11-2,NA,many,TRBJ2-6,TGTGCCAGCAGCTTCCCCAGGGGGCCTAGCGGGTTTCCGTCTGGGGCCAACGTCCTGACTTTC,CASSFPRGPSGFPSGANVLTF
TRBV29-1,TRBD1,few,TRBJ1-2,TGCAGCGTTTCAGGGGGGAGCTATGGCTACACCTTC,CSVSGGSYGYTF
TRBV7-6,NA,NA,TRBJ1-4,TGTGCCAGCAGCTCTAAGGGGGAAGCGCATGAAAAACTGTTTTTT,CASSSKGEAHEKLFF
TRBV7-9,TRBD1,NA,TRBJ2-4,TGTGCCAGCAGCTACCACAGGGGGCTGGAAAACATTCAGTACTTC,CASSYHRGLENIQYF
TRBV19,NA,few,TRBJ1-2,TGTGCCAGTCTCGACCCGGACGCGGTTTATGGCTACACCTTC,CASLDPDAVYGYTF
TRBV7-6,NA,many,TRBJ2-3,TGTGCCAGCAGCTTCCCTAAGCAGGGGTCTAGCACAGATACGCAGTATTTT,CASSFPKQGSSTDTQYF
TRBV12-5,NA,NA,TRBJ2-7,TGTGCTAGTGGTTTGGTAGAGTACGAGCAGTACTTC,CASGLVEYEQYF
TRBV19,TRBD1,NA,TRBJ2-2,TGTGCCAGCATCACAGGGGAGAGCACCGGGGAGCTGTTTTTT,CASITGESTGELFF
TRBV19,TRBD1,NA,TRBJ1-5,TGTGCCAGTAGTATCTGGGGACAGGGAGTGCATCAGCCCCAGCATTTT,CASSIWGQGVHQPQHF
TRBV3-1,NA,NA,TRBJ2-5,TGTGCCAGCAGCCAAGAAGAGGGGGCCAGCGGGGGAGTCCGAGAGACCCAGTACTTC,CASSQEEGASGGVRETQYF
TRBV27,NA,NA,TRBJ1-5,TGTGCCAGCAGTTACCAGGGGATCAATCAGCCCCAGCATTTT,CASSYQGINQPQHF
TRBV4-1,NA,NA,TRBJ1-1,TGCGCCAGCAGCCAAGAAAGGTTCAGGACCATGAACACTGAAGCTTTCTTT,CASSQERFRTMNTEAFF
TRBV15,TRBD1,few,TRBJ2-5,TGTGCCACCAAGGGCGACAGGGGCCAAGAGACCCAGTACTTC,CATKGDRGQETQYF
TRBV11-1,NA,many,TRBJ1-6,TGTGCCAGCACCCAAAGGGCGGCGAGCTCCTATAATTCACCCCTCCACTTT,CASTQRAASSYNSPLHF
TRBV6-2/TRBV6-3,NA,NA,TRBJ1-1,TGTGCCAGCAGACGGGACGGTGAGGGGGGGCCTGAAGCTTTCTTT,CASRRDGEGGPEAFF
TRBV15,NA,many,TRBJ2-1,TGTGCCACCAGCAGAGCCACAAGCAGTGAGCAGTTCTTC,CATSRATSSEQFF
TRBV27,NA,NA,TRBJ2-2,TGTGCCAGCAGTTTGATAGGAGGGAGCGGGGAGCTGTTTTTT,CASSLIGGSGELFF
TRBV6-5,NA,NA,TRBJ1-6,TGTGCCAGCAGTTACTCGGGACGGTATAATTCACCCCTCCACTTT,CASSYSGRYNSPLHF
TRBV27,NA,NA,TRBJ1-2,TGTGCCAGCGGTAATAGAGGGCCTAACTATGGCTACACCTTC,CASGNRGPNYGYTF
TRBV7-2,NA,many,TRBJ1-1,TGTGCCAGCCAGGCCGGGGAGAGCACTGAAGCTTTCTTT,CASQAGESTEAFF
TRBV12-3/TRBV12-4,NA,many,TRBJ2-2,TGTGCCAGCACCCTACATTGGGGGGACGTCACCGGGGAGCTGTTTTTT,CASTLHWGDVTGELFF
TRBV5-1,NA,few,TRBJ2-5,TGCGCCAGCAGCTGGCAGGGTCGGGAGACCCAGTACTTC,CASSWQGRETQYF
TRBV19,NA,few,TRBJ1-1,TGTGCCAGTAGACCGAAACAGGGAATGAACACTGAAGCTTTCTTT,CASRPKQGMNTEAFF
TRBV7-2,TRBD2,few,TRBJ2-3,TGTGCCAGCAGCTTAATCCTAGCGGGCGGAGATACGCAGTATTTT,CASSLILAGGDTQYF
TRBV6-1,TRBD1,NA,TRBJ2-2,TGTGCCAGCAGTCGGACAGGGGGCTACACCGGGGAGCTGTTTTTT,CASSRTGGYTGELFF
TRBV27,TRBD1,once,TRBJ1-2,TGTGCCAGCAAGGTGACAGGGGCAAATGGCTACACCTTC,CASKVTGANGYTF
TRBV6-5,NA,many,TRBJ2-1,TGTGCCAGCAGTTACTTGGGGAATGAGCAGTTCTTC,CASSYLGNEQFF
TRBV19,TRBD1,NA,TRBJ2-7,TGTGCCAGTAGCAGGGGGATTAGGTACGAGCAGTACTTC,CASSRGIRYEQYF
TRBV7-9,NA,few,TRBJ2-1,TGTGCCAGCAGCTTCCCGGGTGCCCCACTCGATGAGCAGTTCTTC,CASSFPGAPLDEQFF
TRBV12-3/TRBV12-4,TRBD1,few,TRBJ1-2,TGTGCCAGCAGGGGGGGACAGGTCCTCGGGGGCTACACCTTC,CASRGGQVLGGYTF
TRBV7-9,NA,few,TRBJ2-1,TGTGCCAGCAGCGGACAGAATGCCCCCTACAATGAGCAGTTCTTC,CASSGQNAPYNEQFF
TRBV7-9,TRBD1,few,TRBJ2-4,TGTGCCAGCAGCCCCAGGACAGGGGCCCGGAGAAACATTCAGTACTTC,CASSPRTGARRNIQYF
TRBV5-8,NA,NA,TRBJ1-1,TGTGCCAGCAGCTTCTGGGCAGGGGCGAACACTGAAGCTTTCTTT,CASSFWAGANTEAFF
TRBV7-8,TRBD1,NA,TRBJ1-3,TGTGCCAGCAGCCCTGGGCCTATCACAGGGACAGCTGGAAACACCATATATTTT,CASSPGPITGTAGNTIYF
TRBV27,NA,few,TRBJ1-1,TGTGCCAGCAGCCTAAGGGGGTTGGGGAATCCGGACACTGAAGCTTTCTTT,CASSLRGLGNPDTEAFF
TRBV7-6,NA,many,TRBJ2-2,TGTGCCAGCAGCTCCCTCTGGGGGGGCGCAACCGGGGAGCTGTTTTTT,CASSSLWGGATGELFF
TRBV6-2/TRBV6-3,NA,few,TRBJ1-5,TGTGCCAGCAGTTACTCGAGTAGGCCTCTGAATCAGCCCCAGCATTTT,CASSYSSRPLNQPQHF
TRBV28,NA,NA,TRBJ1-2,TGTGCCAGCAGCCTGGGTGTATACAGGGAGAGAGGCTACACCTTC,CASSLGVYRERGYTF
TRBV10-3,NA,few,TRBJ2-3,TGTGCCATCAGTGGGGGTAGCGCGGGCAGGACAGATACGCAGTATTTT,CAISGGSAGRTDTQYF
TRBV4-1,NA,NA,TRBJ2-2,TGCGCCAGCAGCCAACTAATAGACACCGGGGAGCTGTTTTTT,CASSQLIDTGELFF
TRBV7-6,NA,few,TRBJ1-1,TGTGCCAGCAGCCTGCCGGGTCAACCCCGGGAAGCTTTCTTT,CASSLPGQPREAFF